This T cell receptor beta chain was sequenced for a study of post-analysis software for immune sequencing data. The length of the CDR3 is 17 residues. Trimming cost V 2 bases and J 9 bases; bases outside gene matches: 11. CDR1 and CDR2 from the germline V gene are MGHRA and YSYEKL. Unique molecular identifiers were built into the TCR beta cDNA libraries. Each CDR3 protein is one row after TCRdb ran MiXCR on the PCR reads. The sample has roughly 730,000 distinct CDR3 sequences; roughly 27% are singletons. Ten or more counts support this clonotype. What it binds is unknown. General study findings and limits: Among 5 or 6 TRBV segments more frequent in patients than controls were TRBV5-6, TRBV5-1 and TRBV20-1.

The sample comprised blood. The clonotype comes from a girl between 5 and 17 years old with multiple sclerosis. This chain links TRBV4-1 with TRBJ2-1; 12 nucleotides match TRBD2. CDR3 residues: CASSQRLAGGPSFEQFF. For the CDR3, the DNA is TGCGCCAGCAGCCAACGGCTAGCGGGGGGGCCTAGCTTTGAGCAGTTCTTC.